A single sample gave rise to the 29 T cell receptor beta chains below, sequenced in a study of blood T cells in healthy people across ages. It was with a sample-barcoded 5' primer and a J-beta primer mix that a second PCR of about 6 to 12 cycles was run. TCRdb redid the calling of the 5' RACE reads with MiXCR, one entry per CDR3 protein. The table records 1.5 million or so distinct CDR3 sequences, about 43% of them present only once. Input material: blood. These receptors all stem from a young woman in good health.

In this sample, this clonotype turned up many times. This chain links TRBV6-5 with TRBJ1-1, with D maybe TRBD1 (6 bases). The CDR3 consists of 14 residues. Trimming shortened V by 0 bases and J by 1 base, and 6 bases separated the two germline ends. In germline, CDR1 is MNHEY, CDR2 SVGAGI. The CDR3: CASSYSTGNTEAFF. CDR3 nucleotides: TGTGCCAGCAGTTACTCGACAGGGAACACTGAAGCTTTCTTT.

The V gene is TRBV11-2, the J gene TRBJ1-1; no clear D. Germline assignment: CDR1 SGHAT and CDR2 FQNNGV. V was trimmed by 3 bases and J by 5 bases, leaving 7 bases between them. CDR3 length: 12 amino acids. The CDR3 loop is CASSFLPTEAFF. CDR3 DNA: TGTGCCAGCAGCTTCCTTCCAACTGAAGCTTTCTTT. Complete variable domain (other parts from reference TRBV11-2 and TRBJ1-1): EAGVAQSPRYKIIEKRQSVAFWCNPISGHATLYWYQQILGQGPKLLIQFQNNGVVDDSQLPKDRFSAERLKGVDSTLKIQPAKLEDSAVYLCASSFLPTEAFFGQGTRLTVV.

This chain joins TRBV20-1 and TRBJ1-2; TRBD1 is a possible D gene (6 bases). The CDR3 sequence is 13 residues long. Trimming took off 6 bases at V and 2 bases at J, with 13 bases between the two ends. In germline, CDR1 is DFQATT, CDR2 SNEGSKA (reference sequence). CDR3 amino acids: CSAPSGVNYGYTF. CDR3 DNA sequence: TGCAGTGCCCCCTCAGGGGTGAACTATGGCTACACCTTC.

The gene calls are TRBV27 and TRBJ1-5; 9 bases are shared with TRBD1. V lost 6 bases, J lost 6 bases, and 27 bases stayed unmatched. The CDR3 has 21 residues. Germline-derived CDR1 and CDR2 are MNHEY and SMNVEV (reference sequence). The CDR3, as DNA: TGTGCCAGCAGCACCAACCGGAGGGGGGGAACAGGGGGCAATTTGGGTCAGCCCCAGCATTTT. Amino acids: CASSTNRRGGTGGNLGQPQHF.

This clonotype has a handful of counts. J is TRBJ2-7 and V is TRBV2; D gene uncertain. CDR1 is SNHLY, CDR2 FYNNEI, per germline. CDR3 length equals 16 residues. The ends were cut back, 6 bases at V and 0 bases at J, with 18 bases in the middle. The CDR3 sequence: CASSTVRAEDSYEQYF. CDR3 in DNA: TGTGCCAGCAGCACCGTTAGGGCAGAGGACTCCTACGAGCAGTACTTC. Variable domain in full (rest from reference TRBV2 and TRBJ2-7): EPEVTQTPSHQVTQMGQEVILRCVPISNHLYFYWYRQILGQKVEFLVSFYNNEISEKSEIFDDQFSVERPDGSNFTLKIRSTKLEDSAMYFCASSTVRAEDSYEQYFGPGTRLTVT.

This clonotype has just a few counts. V gene TRBV6-1 combines with J gene TRBJ2-2, with D tentatively TRBD1 or TRBD2 (5 bases each). Trimming removed 5 bases from V and 1 base from J, with 11 bases in between. The CDR3 runs 15 residues. Germline loops: CDR1 MNHNS, CDR2 SASEGT. The CDR3 is CASSRRQGNTGELFF. Written as DNA, the CDR3 is TGTGCCAGCAGTCGGAGGCAGGGGAACACCGGGGAGCTGTTTTTT.

CDR3 residues: CASSPSSGRATLALTGELFF. The CDR3 DNA follows: TGCGCCAGCAGCCCATCTAGCGGGAGGGCCACGCTCGCACTCACCGGGGAGCTGTTTTTT. The V call is TRBV5-1, the J call TRBJ2-2; TRBD2 agrees at 12 bases. Germline V gives CDR1 SGHRS, CDR2 YFSETQ. With V trimmed by 4 bases and J by 4 bases, 17 bases remained unmatched. This CDR3 is built from 20 residues.

The chain employs TRBV5-1 and TRBJ2-5, with a tentative D call TRBD2 (6 bases). V gave up 6 bases and J gave up 3 bases, with 18 bases separating them. In germline, CDR1 is SGHRS, CDR2 YFSETQ. This CDR3 spans 15 amino acids. The CDR3 DNA reads TGCGCCAGCAACCCGGCGCCGGCGGGGAAAGAGACCCAGTACTTC. It is translated as CASNPAPAGKETQYF.

The table lists this clonotype with a count of one. The CDR3 DNA is TGTGCCAGCAGCGCAAATAGCGGGGTCGGCGAGCAGTACTTC. This codes for CASSANSGVGEQYF. This sequence joins TRBV6-1 and TRBJ2-4, with 8 bases identical to TRBD2. With the DNA end fitting TRBJ2-7 better, the J assignment may be wrong. This CDR3 has 14 residues. In germline, CDR1 is MNHNS, CDR2 SASEGT.

CDR3 DNA sequence: TGCGCCATCGGGGGGGCAGGCGCCGGGGAGCTGTTTTTT. Its protein is CAIGGAGAGELFF. The genes are TRBV4-3 and TRBJ2-2; TRBD2 aligns across 8 bases. Germline V gives CDR1 LGHNA, CDR2 YSLEER. V gave up 10 bases and J gave up 6 bases; unmatched junction bases: 7. This CDR3 is 13 amino acids long.

The chain uses TRBV12-3 or TRBV12-4 and TRBJ1-1; D gene uncertain. V dropped 6 bases and J dropped 7 bases, with 18 bases sitting between them. This CDR3 contains 14 residues. CDR3 sequence (DNA): TGTGCCAGCAGCCACCCACAGACCGGGAGTGAAGCTTTCTTT. Amino acid sequence: CASSHPQTGSEAFF.

This clonotype was detected a few times. This chain links TRBV5-1 with TRBJ2-3; D ambiguous. With 2 bases removed from V and 1 base from J, the gap between germline ends came to 14 bases. Per germline, CDR1 SGHRS and CDR2 YFSETQ. The CDR3 loop spans 16 amino acids. CDR3 nucleotides: TGCGCCAGCAGCTTTAACGCCAATACGGGCACAGATACGCAGTATTTT. Amino acid sequence: CASSFNANTGTDTQYF.

V and J are TRBV6-2 or TRBV6-3 and TRBJ1-5; D gene uncertain. Deletions cut 2 bases from V and 0 bases from J, with 8 bases between. This CDR3 spans 15 amino acids. The V gene's germline CDR1 is MNHEY and CDR2 SVGEGT. Here the CDR3 DNA reads TGTGCCAGCAGTTACCGGGCGGTTAGCAATCAGCCCCAGCATTTT. Its translation: CASSYRAVSNQPQHF.

This clonotype was picked up a small number of times. The gene calls are TRBV4-1 and TRBJ1-1; no definite D call. The ends were cut back, 1 base at V and 8 bases at J, with 11 bases in the middle. The CDR3 is 13 amino acids. Germline V gene data show CDR1 as MGHRA and CDR2 as YSYEKL. CDR3 amino acids: CASSQVRGNEAFF. The CDR3, as DNA: TGCGCCAGCAGCCAAGTACGTGGTAACGAAGCTTTCTTT.

This CDR3 is CASRSAGGRMSEAFF. The CDR3 DNA follows: TGTGCCAGCAGATCAGCGGGTGGCAGGATGAGTGAAGCTTTCTTT. This chain joins TRBV11-2 and TRBJ1-1; D is unresolved. Germline CDR1 reads SGHAT; CDR2 reads FQNNGV. Between the trimmed V and J ends, which lost 6 bases and 7 bases, there was a span of 21 bases. The CDR3 covers 15 residues.

The rearrangement links TRBV7-9 to TRBJ1-5, with 9 bases fitting TRBD1. V dropped 1 base and J dropped 2; count of bases not matched to a gene: 3. The CDR3 is 16 residues long. The germline gives CDR1 SEHNR, CDR2 FQNEAQ (reference sequence). In DNA form, the CDR3 reads TGTGCCAGCAGCTTAGTACGGACAGGGGGCAATCAGCCCCAGCATTTT. This codes for CASSLVRTGGNQPQHF.

The chain has TRBV5-1 and TRBJ2-2; 9 bases are shared with TRBD1. Looked up from germline, CDR1 is SGHRS and CDR2 is YFSETQ. V lost 3 bases to trimming and J lost 4 bases; unmatched junction nucleotides: 7. The CDR3 runs 16 residues. The chain's CDR3 is CASSSPGTGPTGELFF. CDR3 coding DNA: TGCGCCAGCAGCTCGCCTGGGACAGGGCCCACCGGGGAGCTGTTTTTT. Combining the CDR3 with reference TRBV5-1 and TRBJ2-2 gives the whole variable domain KAGVTQTPRYLIKTRGQQVTLSCSPISGHRSVSWYQQTPGQGLQFLFEYFSETQRNKGNFPGRFSGRQFSNSRSEMNVSTLELGDSALYLCASSSPGTGPTGELFFGEGSRLTVL.

This clonotype has only a few counts. The rearrangement links TRBV27 to TRBJ1-2; D is unresolved. The length of the CDR3 is 11 residues. The germline V gene encodes CDR1 MNHEY and CDR2 SMNVEV (reference sequence). Trimming shortened V by 10 bases and J by 7 bases, and 13 bases separated the two germline ends. CDR3 region: CATNGPGGYTF. As DNA, the CDR3 is TGTGCCACCAACGGCCCTGGTGGCTACACCTTC.

This clonotype appeared a few times. This chain uses TRBV20-1 with TRBJ2-7; perhaps TRBD2 as D (5 bases). There are 14 residues in the CDR3. Per the germline V gene, CDR1 is DFQATT and CDR2 is SNEGSKA (reference sequence). V lost 3 bases and J 2 bases, leaving 14 bases between the germline ends. CDR3 bases: TGCAGTGCTAGCCGAGGGCAAGGGACCTACGAGCAGTACTTC. It encodes CSASRGQGTYEQYF.

The chain links TRBV10-3 to TRBJ2-5, with D unresolved. This CDR3 region has 12 residues. CDR1 and CDR2 (germline): ENHRY, SYGVKD. The V end lost 5 bases, the J end lost 5 bases, and 9 bases lay between the germline ends. The CDR3: CAISRLGETQYF. The CDR3 DNA follows: TGTGCCATCAGTCGATTAGGCGAGACCCAGTACTTC.

CDR3 sequence: CASRPYGTTYEQYF. CDR3 DNA sequence: TGTGCCAGCAGACCCTACGGGACAACTTACGAGCAGTACTTC. This chain links TRBV21-1 with TRBJ2-7; TRBD1, the table's D call, lacks a check against the DNA. TRBV21-1 is a recognized pseudogene. This CDR3 region has 14 residues.

The chain uses TRBV6-5 and TRBJ1-3; D not certain. Trimming removed 4 bases from V and 1 base from J, with 8 bases in between. Germline lookup yields CDR1 MNHEY and CDR2 SVGAGI. The CDR3 extends over 14 amino acids. The CDR3: CASSSPESGNTIYF. The CDR3 DNA is TGTGCCAGCAGTTCCCCGGAGTCTGGAAACACCATATATTTT.

This sequence joins TRBV6-5 and TRBJ1-1; D possibly corresponds to TRBD1 (6 bases). Trimming removed 7 bases at V and 1 base at J, with 10 bases between. In germline, CDR1 is MNHEY, CDR2 SVGAGI. The CDR3 spans 13 residues. CDR3 region: CASNIQGNTEAFF. Here the CDR3 DNA reads TGTGCCAGCAATATACAGGGGAACACTGAAGCTTTCTTT.

Concerning this clonotype: It may be a read error: a sequence one base away is much more abundant. The chain combines TRBV10-3 with TRBJ2-5, with D possibly being TRBD2 (5 bases). This CDR3 spans 10 amino acids. The V gene lost 8 bases and the J gene lost 11 bases, with 12 bases spanning the gap. The germline V gene has CDR1 ENHRY and CDR2 SYGVKD. CDR3 in amino acids: CAIGESGQYF. The DNA for the CDR3 is TGTGCCATCGGGGAATCGGGGCAGTACTTC.

J is TRBJ2-7 and V is TRBV3-1; 10 bases align to TRBD1. This CDR3 is 14 amino acids long. Germline assignment: CDR1 LGHDT and CDR2 YNNKEL (reference sequence). V shed 4 bases, J shed 4 bases, and the junction held 4 bases outside the gene matches. The CDR3 DNA sequence: TGTGCCAGCAGCCGTCCGGGACAGGGGTACGAGCAGTACTTC. It yields the protein CASSRPGQGYEQYF.

The chain employs TRBV5-1 and TRBJ2-4; D gene uncertain. Near its end, the DNA agrees better with TRBJ2-7, so the J call may be wrong. The CDR3 contains 12 residues. Looked up from germline, CDR1 is SGHRS and CDR2 is YFSETQ. CDR3 residues: CASSLVINEQYF. The CDR3 DNA reads as TGCGCCAGCAGCTTGGTAATCAACGAGCAGTACTTC.

This clonotype has only one observation. V and J are TRBV10-3 and TRBJ1-2; 10 bases agree with TRBD1. The CDR3 covers 13 residues. The germline V gene encodes CDR1 ENHRY and CDR2 SYGVKD. V was clipped by 10 bases and J by 3 bases; unmatched bases: 5. The CDR3 protein is CATGGTGDYGYTF. The CDR3 coding sequence is TGTGCCACGGGCGGGACAGGGGACTATGGCTACACCTTC.

This clonotype was detected a few times. The chain uses TRBV10-3 and TRBJ2-2; D call uncertain. The CDR3 extends over 15 amino acids. Trimming took off 9 bases at V and 3 bases at J, with 17 bases between the two ends. Germline V gene lookup returns CDR1 ENHRY and CDR2 SYGVKD. The CDR3 DNA sequence: TGTGCCATATCCCAAGGACCCACGGACACCGGGGAGCTGTTTTTT. It translates to CAISQGPTDTGELFF.

There are a few counts of this clonotype. The chain is built from TRBV25-1 and TRBJ2-7; perhaps TRBD1 as D (5 bases). The germline gives CDR1 MGHDK, CDR2 SYGVNS. This CDR3 has 11 residues. Trimming cost V 8 bases and J 5 bases, with 10 bases left between them. In DNA form, the CDR3 reads TGTGCCAGCGGGTGGGGCGACGAGCAGTACTTC. Translation gives CASGWGDEQYF.